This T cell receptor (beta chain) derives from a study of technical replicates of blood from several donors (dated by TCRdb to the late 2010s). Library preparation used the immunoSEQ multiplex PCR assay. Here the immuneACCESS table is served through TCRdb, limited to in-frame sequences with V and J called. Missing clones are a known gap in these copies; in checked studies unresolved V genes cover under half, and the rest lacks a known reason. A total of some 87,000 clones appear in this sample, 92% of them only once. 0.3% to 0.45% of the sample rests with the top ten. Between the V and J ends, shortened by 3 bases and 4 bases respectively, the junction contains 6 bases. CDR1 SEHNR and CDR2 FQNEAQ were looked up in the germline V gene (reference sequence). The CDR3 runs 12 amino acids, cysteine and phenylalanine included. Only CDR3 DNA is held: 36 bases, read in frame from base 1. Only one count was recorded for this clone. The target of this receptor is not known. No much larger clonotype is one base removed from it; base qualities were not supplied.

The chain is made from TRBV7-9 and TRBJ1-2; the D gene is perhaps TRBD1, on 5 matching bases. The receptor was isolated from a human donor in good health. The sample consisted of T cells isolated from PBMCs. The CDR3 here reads CASSLTAYGYTF. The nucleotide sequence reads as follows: TGTGCCAGCAGCTTGACAGCCTATGGCTACACCTTC.